A single sample is the source of the 21 T cell receptor beta chains below, sequenced in a study of blood T cells in healthy people across ages. Primers used in a second PCR of about 7 to 12 cycles were a sample-barcoded 5' primer and a J-beta primer mix. TCRdb independently ran MiXCR on the 5' RACE reads; one entry per CDR3 protein. The sample contains about 1.6 million distinct CDR3 sequences, roughly 32% of which appear only once. The sequencing sample was made of blood. The receptors stem from a woman in her 30s in good health.

CDR3 sequence (DNA): TGCGGGGCCCTAGCGGGGGAATCGGGGAAGCAGTACTTC. Translation gives CGALAGESGKQYF. The chain combines TRBV20-1 with TRBJ2-7; 10 positions match TRBD2. Germline lookup yields CDR1 DFQATT and CDR2 SNEGSKA (reference sequence). This CDR3 has 13 residues.

This clonotype was seen ten or more times. An end of the junction differs from the germline gene, which may be a read error. The gene calls are TRBV5-1 and TRBJ1-1; no reliable D call. Germline V gene sequence: CDR1 SGHRS, CDR2 YFSETQ. The CDR3 spans 12 residues. The CDR3 DNA reads as TGTGCCAGCAGCTCCGGGAACACTGAAGCTTTCTTT. It codes for CASSSGNTEAFF.

This clonotype was found a few times. This chain connects TRBV25-1 to TRBJ2-7; D unclear. Between the trimmed V and J ends, which lost 3 bases and 4 bases, there was a span of 10 bases. From germline, CDR1 is MGHDK and CDR2 SYGVNS. This CDR3 has 13 residues. The CDR3 bases are TGTGCCAGCAGTGATTGGTACGGTTACGAGCAGTACTTC. This codes for CASSDWYGYEQYF.

Note on this clonotype: A read error may account for a junction end that differs from germline. The chain combines TRBV2 with TRBJ2-5, with 7 bases lining up with TRBD2. Per the germline V gene, CDR1 is SNHLY and CDR2 is FYNNEI. This CDR3 has 15 residues. This chain's CDR3 is CASSGAGVTQEAQYF. Written as DNA, the CDR3 is TGTGCCAGCAGCGGGGCGGGAGTCACCCAAGAGGCCCAGTACTTC.

The rearrangement uses TRBV2 and TRBJ2-4; possibly TRBD1 or TRBD2 for D (6 bases each). Germline CDR1 SNHLY, CDR2 FYNNEI. V was clipped by 7 bases and J by 0 bases, with 13 bases between them. This CDR3 has 15 amino acids. CDR3 coding DNA: TGTGCCAGCAAGGGGGAGGCCCTAGCCAAAAACATTCAGTACTTC. It translates to CASKGEALAKNIQYF.

This clonotype was detected many times. The CDR3: CASSGGQGNTVSGANVLTF. DNA for the CDR3: TGCGCCAGCAGCGGTGGACAGGGGAACACCGTCTCTGGGGCCAACGTCCTGACTTTC. The rearrangement uses TRBV5-1 and TRBJ2-6, with 9 bases fitting TRBD1. Trimming took 4 bases from V and 0 from J; bases not matched to a gene: 11. CDR1 and CDR2 from the germline V gene are SGHRS and YFSETQ. The CDR3 runs 19 residues.

This sequence joins TRBV7-2 and TRBJ1-2, with 10 bases identical to TRBD1. V lost 4 bases to trimming and J lost 4 bases; unmatched junction nucleotides: 9. CDR1 and CDR2 from the germline V gene are SGHTA and FQGNSA. This CDR3 region has 16 residues. This chain's CDR3 is CASSSIDRGLRYGYTF. Written as DNA, the CDR3 is TGTGCCAGCAGCTCGATTGACAGGGGGCTTCGCTATGGCTACACCTTC.

V is TRBV9 and J is TRBJ1-2; D might be TRBD1 (5 bases). Looked up from germline, CDR1 is SGDLS and CDR2 is YYNGEE. Trimming shortened V by 0 bases and J by 4 bases, and 16 bases separated the two germline ends. CDR3 size: 16 residues. The CDR3 DNA reads as TGTGCCAGCAGCGTAGACTTGGGAATCGGGGCCTATGGCTACACCTTC. Encoded protein: CASSVDLGIGAYGYTF.

This clonotype was counted a single time. Its ends do not fully match the called genes, so a read error is possible. This chain joins TRBV6-5 and TRBJ2-1, with D possibly matching TRBD1 (5 bases). Germline V gene sequence: CDR1 MNHEY, CDR2 SVGAGI. The CDR3 length is 13 residues. The CDR3: CASGWNRYNERFF. As DNA, the CDR3 is TGTGCCAGCGGCTGGAACAGGTACAATGAGCGGTTCTTC.

The rearrangement links TRBV5-1 to TRBJ1-2, with 9 positions matching TRBD1. Germline V gives CDR1 SGHRS, CDR2 YFSETQ. The CDR3 extends over 15 amino acids. V lost 4 bases to trimming and J lost 4 bases; unmatched junction nucleotides: 8. As DNA, the CDR3 is TGCGCCAGCAGCCCGGACAGGGGACCTTCCTATGGCTACACCTTC. This translates into CASSPDRGPSYGYTF.

V and J are TRBV7-3 and TRBJ2-1; TRBD1 aligns across 7 bases. The CDR3 is 17 amino acids. Germline loops: CDR1 SGHTA, CDR2 FQGTGA. J gave up 8 bases and V 5 bases, and 18 bases lay outside the gene matches. CDR3 protein: CASSPRTGDREGDEQFF. DNA for the CDR3: TGTGCCAGCAGCCCGAGGACAGGAGATCGAGAGGGCGATGAGCAGTTCTTC. Complete variable domain (other parts from reference TRBV7-3 and TRBJ2-1): GAGVSQTPSNKVTEKGKYVELRCDPISGHTALYWYRQSLGQGPEFLIYFQGTGAADDSGLPNDRFFAVRPEGSVSTLKIQRTERGDSAVYLCASSPRTGDREGDEQFFGPGTRLTVL.

This clonotype has ten or more counts. The chain links TRBV4-2 to TRBJ2-7; 7 bases fit TRBD2. J was trimmed by 5 bases and V by 0 bases; bases with no gene match: 7. The CDR3 has 15 amino acids. From germline, CDR1 is LGHNA and CDR2 YNFKEQ. CDR3 DNA sequence: TGTGCCAGCAGCCAAGATTCGGGGGGAGCAGACGAGCAGTACTTC. Its protein product is CASSQDSGGADEQYF.

This clonotype came up a few times. The chain couples TRBV12-3 or TRBV12-4 to TRBJ1-5; TRBD1 is a possible D gene (5 bases). V was cut by 4 bases and J by 5 bases, with 21 bases left in between. The CDR3 has 17 amino acids. CDR3 nucleotide sequence: TGTGCCAGCAGTTACCATTCGATAAGACAGCCTGATCAGCCCCAGCATTTT. Encoded protein: CASSYHSIRQPDQPQHF.

The table lists this clonotype with many counts. The V and J genes are TRBV10-3 and TRBJ2-3, with TRBD2 matching 11 bases. V was pared by 8 bases and J by 0 bases, with 7 bases of the junction left unmatched. This CDR3 has 16 amino acids. From germline, CDR1 is ENHRY and CDR2 SYGVKD. The CDR3 protein is CAIGTSGGVSTDTQYF. The CDR3 nucleotides read TGTGCCATCGGAACTAGCGGGGGAGTTAGCACAGATACGCAGTATTTT.

This chain links TRBV5-1 with TRBJ1-1, with a tentative D call TRBD1 (6 bases). The germline V gene has CDR1 SGHRS and CDR2 YFSETQ. V lost 7 bases and J lost 4, with 17 bases in between. This CDR3 contains 14 residues. CDR3 coding DNA: TGCGCCAGCGCCTTAAATACAGGGCCCACTGAAGCTTTCTTT. Translation: CASALNTGPTEAFF. Together with reference TRBV5-1 and TRBJ1-1, the CDR3 gives the full variable domain: KAGVTQTPRYLIKTRGQQVTLSCSPISGHRSVSWYQQTPGQGLQFLFEYFSETQRNKGNFPGRFSGRQFSNSRSEMNVSTLELGDSALYLCASALNTGPTEAFFGQGTRLTVV.

This chain's CDR3 is CSGTFRNTEAFF. DNA for the CDR3: TGCAGTGGGACTTTCCGGAACACTGAAGCTTTCTTT. J is TRBJ1-1 and V is TRBV20-1; D is undetermined. Germline V CDR1 and CDR2: DFQATT, SNEGSKA (reference sequence). CDR3 length: 12 residues. V was clipped by 7 bases and J by 1 base, with 10 bases between them.

This clonotype was seen at least ten times. The chain links TRBV29-1 to TRBJ2-5; D is perhaps TRBD1 or TRBD2 (6 bases each). CDR1 is SQVTM and CDR2 is ANQGSEA in the germline V gene. V gave up 8 bases and J gave up 13 bases, with 23 bases separating them. The CDR3 totals 12 residues. The CDR3 DNA sequence: TGCAGCATCCGGGACACTCCCGGGAGTTTGTACTTC. Translating gives CSIRDTPGSLYF.

The chain is built from TRBV6-1 and TRBJ1-2; 7 positions match TRBD1. Per the germline V gene, CDR1 is MNHNS and CDR2 is SASEGT. V shed 2 bases and J 8 bases; nucleotides not matched to a gene: 2. This CDR3 has 12 residues. CDR3 coding DNA: TGTGCCAGCAGTGAAACAGGGGTCGGCTACACCTTC. Translation gives CASSETGVGYTF.

This clonotype was detected a few times. This chain uses TRBV7-9 with TRBJ2-7; D is ambiguous. Germline V gene data show CDR1 as SEHNR and CDR2 as FQNEAQ (reference sequence). The CDR3 runs to 12 residues. Trimming stripped 3 bases from V and 6 bases from J, with 9 bases between. This CDR3 reads CASSFGLGEQYF. The CDR3 DNA sequence: TGTGCCAGCAGCTTTGGCTTAGGCGAGCAGTACTTC.

J is TRBJ2-1 and V is TRBV7-2; a possible D gene is TRBD1 (6 bases). Between the trimmed V and J ends, which lost 2 bases and 6 bases, there was a span of 14 bases. Germline loops: CDR1 SGHTA, CDR2 FQGNSA. The CDR3 is 15 residues long. The CDR3 loop reads CASSLQGRAFNEQFF. CDR3 DNA: TGTGCCAGCAGCTTACAGGGGCGCGCGTTCAATGAGCAGTTCTTC.

The J gene is TRBJ1-2, the V gene TRBV6-1, with D hard to call. V shed 7 bases and J shed 4 bases, with 13 bases lying between them. The CDR3 runs to 13 residues. Germline V gives CDR1 MNHNS, CDR2 SASEGT. The CDR3 DNA reads as TGTGCCAGCACCGTGAGAGGGATCTATGGCTACACCTTC. Its translation is CASTVRGIYGYTF.